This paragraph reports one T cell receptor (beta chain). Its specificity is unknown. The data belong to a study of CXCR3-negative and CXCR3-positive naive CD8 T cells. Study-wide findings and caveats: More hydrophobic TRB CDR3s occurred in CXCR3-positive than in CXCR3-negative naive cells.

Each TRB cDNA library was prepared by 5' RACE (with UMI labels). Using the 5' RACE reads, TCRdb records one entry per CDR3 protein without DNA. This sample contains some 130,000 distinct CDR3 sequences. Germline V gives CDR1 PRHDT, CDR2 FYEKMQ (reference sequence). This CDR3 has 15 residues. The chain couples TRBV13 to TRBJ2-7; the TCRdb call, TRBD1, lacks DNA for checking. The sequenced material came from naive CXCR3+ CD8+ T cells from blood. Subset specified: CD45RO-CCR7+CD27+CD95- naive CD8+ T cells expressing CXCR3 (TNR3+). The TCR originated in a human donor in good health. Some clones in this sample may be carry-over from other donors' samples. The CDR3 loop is CASSSRAQGNYEQYF.